A selection of T cell receptor beta chains follows, all from one sample in a study of blood T cells in healthy people across ages. TCRdb called the 5' RACE reads again in MiXCR, with one record for every CDR3 protein. The sample comprises roughly 1.4 million distinct CDR3 sequences, approximately 59% of which are singletons, and approximately 7% rests with the top ten. The material sequenced was blood. The source of these receptors is a young man in good health. CDR3s leave out the opening cysteine and the closing phenylalanine or tryptophan. D genes are given only for firm matches.

V	J	D	CDR3
TRBV7-6	TRBJ2-7	TRBD2	ASSQPRGGSEQY
TRBV12-3/TRBV12-4	TRBJ2-5	-	ASSLAYGDGETQY
TRBV12-3/TRBV12-4	TRBJ1-5	TRBD1	ASSLAWTGGTSNQPQH
TRBV6-5	TRBJ2-6	-	ASRSSLGANVLT
TRBV29-1	TRBJ2-5	-	SVEGGRGFGETQY
TRBV5-1	TRBJ2-5	-	ASSYDGYQETQY
TRBV7-2	TRBJ2-1	TRBD2	ASSSSGGLNNEQF
TRBV5-6	TRBJ1-6	TRBD1	ASSLVVGTEGSPLH
TRBV11-2	-	-	ASSHIGNEQY
TRBV7-2	TRBJ1-5	-	ASTSGGNQPQH
TRBV4-1	TRBJ2-7	-	ASSQARTEVHEQY
TRBV28	TRBJ2-2	-	ASSLFGNGELF
TRBV29-1	TRBJ2-1	-	SVEYASSYNEQF
TRBV6-5	TRBJ2-3	TRBD2	ASSRLAGGTDTQY
TRBV4-3	TRBJ1-1	TRBD1	ASSQDSGTGAEAF
TRBV25-1	TRBJ2-7	-	ASSDQGHYEQY
TRBV7-8	TRBJ1-2	-	ASNLGGFFGGYT
TRBV4-1	TRBJ2-7	TRBD1	ASSQLGTGNHEQY
TRBV20-1	TRBJ2-7	-	SAEGNSSYEQY
TRBV15	TRBJ2-2	TRBD2	ATSRPGGAKSPGSRELF
TRBV4-1	TRBJ1-4	-	ASSQDSGLSEKLF
TRBV20-1	TRBJ1-6	-	SARDWGVGSSYNSPLH
TRBV29-1	TRBJ2-5	-	SVLLGEGTDQETQY
TRBV3-1	TRBJ2-5	TRBD1	ASSRGQGGETQY
TRBV6-6	TRBJ2-2	TRBD2	ASGREGPRYTGELF
TRBV21-1	TRBJ1-1	-	ASSPGATEAF
TRBV20-1	TRBJ2-7	-	SAVWRNEQY
TRBV4-1	TRBJ2-4	TRBD1	ASSPANSAGQGIVWGKNIQY
TRBV10-3	TRBJ2-4	-	AISERGTGWNIQY
TRBV29-1	TRBJ2-5	-	SVREGLQETQY